The 20 T cell receptor beta chains below all came from one sample that was sequenced in a study of Graves' ophthalmopathy and Graves' hyperthyroidism. Amplification of TCR beta CDR3 regions used RNA transcripts. HTBI-primed first-round RT-PCR preceded second-round multiplex PCR. TCRdb re-derived calls from the multiplex PCR reads in MiXCR, one entry per CDR3 protein. Here the sample spans approximately 1.2 million distinct CDR3 sequences, about two fifths being singletons. The sample comprised peripheral blood or thyroid tissue (not recorded which). The receptors here all came from an adult man with Graves' hyperthyroidism.

V usage is TRBV29-1 and J usage is TRBJ2-5; D assignment may be TRBD1 or TRBD2 (5 bases each). Germline V gene lookup returns CDR1 SQVTM and CDR2 ANQGSEA. The CDR3 totals 12 residues. V gave up 6 bases and J gave up 4 bases, with 12 bases separating them. CDR3 sequence reads: CSVLRGPETQYF. The CDR3 DNA reads as TGCAGCGTCCTCCGGGGACCAGAGACCCAGTACTTC.

In this sample, this clonotype turned up many times. This sequence may be a read error, since a much larger clone differs from it by one base. The chain couples TRBV2 to TRBJ2-5; possibly TRBD1 or TRBD2 for D (5 bases each). Germline assignment: CDR1 SNHLY and CDR2 FYNNEI. The CDR3 is made up of 13 amino acids. In DNA, the CDR3 is TGTGCCAGCAGTGTTGAGGGGCAAGGGACCCAGTACTTC. Amino acid sequence: CASSVEGQGTQYF. The complete variable domain, with remaining parts taken from reference TRBV2 and TRBJ2-5, reads EPEVTQTPSHQVTQMGQEVILRCVPISNHLYFYWYRQILGQKVEFLVSFYNNEISEKSEIFDDQFSVERPDGSNFTLKIRSTKLEDSAMYFCASSVEGQGTQYFGPGTRLLVL.

This clonotype appeared many times. The J gene is TRBJ2-2, the V gene TRBV7-3; tentative D call: TRBD2 (5 bases). CDR3 length equals 12 residues. Germline V CDR1 and CDR2: SGHTA, FQGTGA. The V end lost 5 bases, the J end lost 6 bases, and 7 bases lay between the germline ends. CDR3 nucleotides: TGTGCCAGCAGCCTACTAGCCGGGGAGCTGTTTTTT. Translated: CASSLLAGELFF.

This clonotype was recorded a few times. The rearrangement links TRBV2 to TRBJ2-7, with 8 positions matching TRBD2. The CDR3 runs 13 residues. Trimming at V came to 8 bases and at J to 3 bases, leaving 6 bases not matched to a gene. Germline V CDR1 and CDR2: SNHLY, FYNNEI. The CDR3 nucleotides are TGTGCCAGCTCCGGGGGGGGAATCTACGAGCAGTACTTC. This encodes CASSGGGIYEQYF.

This clonotype appeared a few times. This may be a read error, as it is one base from a much larger clone. Because the CDR3's place on the DNA is in doubt, the DNA is left out and the CDR3 is given as listed by TCRdb. The J gene is TRBJ2-7, the V gene TRBV29-1; no DNA check was done on the table's D call, TRBD1. The CDR3 is 11 amino acids long, termini counted. The germline V gene encodes CDR1 SQVTM and CDR2 ANQGSEA. The CDR3 sequence: CSVGQGNEQCF.

This clonotype was counted many times. J is TRBJ1-1 and V is TRBV29-1, with D possibly being TRBD1 (5 bases). The V and J ends lost 4 bases and 4 bases respectively, with 16 bases between them. This CDR3 is built from 14 residues. The germline CDR1 and CDR2 sequences are SQVTM and ANQGSEA. DNA of the CDR3: TGCAGCGTTGGGGAAGGCAGGGAACGCACTGAAGCTTTCTTT. Protein: CSVGEGRERTEAFF.

In its sample, this clonotype was seen a few times. The chain carries TRBV2 and TRBJ1-5, with TRBD1 matching 10 bases. Germline V lookup: CDR1 SNHLY, CDR2 FYNNEI. The ends lost 5 bases at V and 7 bases at J; junction bases unmatched: 8. The CDR3 loop spans 15 amino acids. The DNA of the CDR3 is TGTGCCAGCAGTCCCGGGACAGGGGTTCGGCAGCCCCAGCATTTT. It translates to CASSPGTGVRQPQHF.

Notes on this clonotype: In this CDR3 the conserved last residue, phenylalanine or tryptophan, is missing, so a read error is likely. J is TRBJ1-5 and V is TRBV11-3; 10 nucleotides align to TRBD1. Trimming removed 5 bases from V and 2 bases from J; junction bases left unmatched: 3. The CDR3 length is 15 residues. CDR1 is SGHNT, CDR2 YENEEA, per germline. CDR3 loop: CASSQGTGGNQPQHS. The CDR3 nucleotides read TGTGCCAGCAGCCAAGGGACAGGGGGCAATCAGCCCCAGCATTCT.

This clonotype turned up a few times. This sequence joins TRBV7-2 and TRBJ2-5; D is tentatively TRBD1 or TRBD2 (5 bases each). Between the trimmed V and J ends, which lost 8 bases and 5 bases, there was a span of 9 bases. This CDR3 spans 11 amino acids. Germline lookup yields CDR1 SGHTA and CDR2 FQGNSA. CDR3 sequence: CASGTDETQYF. The CDR3 DNA sequence: TGTGCCAGCGGGACGGACGAGACCCAGTACTTC.

Only a few counts were recorded for this clonotype. An end of the junction does not agree with germline; a read error may underlie this. The V and J genes are TRBV5-5 and TRBJ1-6; TRBD1 might be the D (5 bases). Germline V CDR1 and CDR2: SGHKS, YYEKEE (reference sequence). The CDR3 extends over 16 amino acids. CDR3 residues: CAGSPTGTDYNSPLHF. The CDR3 DNA follows: TGTGCCGGCAGCCCGACCGGGACGGACTATAATTCACCCCTCCACTTT.

The chain uses TRBV25-1 and TRBJ2-5, with 9 nucleotides matching TRBD1. V shed 6 bases, J shed 6 bases, and the junction held 14 bases outside the gene matches. The CDR3 contains 16 residues. The germline gives CDR1 MGHDK, CDR2 SYGVNS. CDR3 in DNA: TGTGCCAGCAGACGCATACCACAGGGGGCAGAAAAGACCCAGTACTTC. Its protein product is CASRRIPQGAEKTQYF.

Details on this clonotype: One end of the junction does not line up with germline, which may come from a read error. This sequence joins TRBV10-3 and TRBJ1-1, with 7 bases fitting TRBD1. Germline V gives CDR1 ENHRY, CDR2 SYGVKD. The CDR3 totals 13 residues. In nucleotides, the CDR3 is TGTGCCAGCAGTCGCGGACAGGCGAAGGGAGCTTTCTTT. Encoded protein: CASSRGQAKGAFF.

The rearrangement joins TRBV19 to TRBJ2-7; D possibly corresponds to TRBD2 (6 bases). CDR3 length equals 15 residues. Per the germline V gene, CDR1 is LNHDA and CDR2 is SQIVND (reference sequence). V lost 0 bases, J lost 5 bases, and 14 bases lay in between. CDR3 in DNA: TGTGCCAGTAGTATAGAGGGGGAGGCCCCCAACGAGCAGTACTTC. It yields the protein CASSIEGEAPNEQYF.

This clonotype was observed many times. The CDR3 loop reads CASSSVGREDSPLHF. As DNA, the CDR3 is TGCGCCAGCAGCTCCGTCGGCAGGGAGGATTCACCCCTCCACTTT. This chain joins TRBV5-1 and TRBJ1-6; a weak D match, TRBD1 (5 bases). The germline CDR1 and CDR2 sequences are SGHRS and YFSETQ. CDR3 length: 15 amino acids. With 3 bases removed from V and 8 bases from J, the gap between germline ends came to 15 bases. Full variable domain (outside the CDR3, taken from reference TRBV5-1 and TRBJ1-6): KAGVTQTPRYLIKTRGQQVTLSCSPISGHRSVSWYQQTPGQGLQFLFEYFSETQRNKGNFPGRFSGRQFSNSRSEMNVSTLELGDSALYLCASSSVGREDSPLHFGNGTRLTVT.

Many counts were recorded for this clonotype. The V gene is TRBV20-1, the J gene TRBJ2-7; TRBD2 might be the D (5 bases). CDR1 is DFQATT and CDR2 is SNEGSKA in the germline V gene (reference sequence). The CDR3 spans 12 residues. Trimming left V 8 bases short and J 1 base short, with 12 bases between. The CDR3 is CSRRGSSYEQYF. The CDR3 coding sequence is TGCAGTCGTAGAGGGAGTTCCTACGAGCAGTACTTC.

Note on this clonotype: A read error may be the cause here, since a much bigger clone is one base away. This chain uses TRBV6-2 or TRBV6-3 with TRBJ1-3, with TRBD1 as a possible D gene (5 bases). CDR3 length equals 14 residues. Germline lookup yields CDR1 MNHEY and CDR2 SVGEGT. V dropped 2 bases and J dropped 2 bases, with 7 bases sitting between them. CDR3 nucleotide sequence: TGTGCCAGCAGTTACGACAGCGCTGGAAACACCATATATTTT. Translation: CASSYDSAGNTIYF.

With respect to this clonotype: A much more abundant neighbour one base away suggests this may be a read error. V is TRBV20-1 and J is TRBJ1-5, with a tentative D call TRBD1 (5 bases). Trimming pared 5 bases from V and 4 bases from J, leaving 21 bases between. The V gene's germline CDR1 is DFQATT and CDR2 SNEGSKA (reference sequence). This CDR3 is built from 16 residues. CDR3 nucleotide sequence: TGCAGTGCTCACCGCGGGGGTAGGGAGGGGAATCAGCCCCAGCATTTT. Translation: CSAHRGGREGNQPQHF.

V and J are TRBV10-3 and TRBJ2-3; D is perhaps TRBD1 or TRBD2 (5 bases each). Germline-derived CDR1 and CDR2 are ENHRY and SYGVKD. V shed 8 bases and J shed 3 bases, with 9 bases lying between them. The length of the CDR3 is 12 residues. The CDR3 spells CAIGGTTDTQYF. Written as DNA, the CDR3 is TGTGCCATCGGGGGTACGACAGATACGCAGTATTTT.

This clonotype was picked up many times. The V gene is TRBV7-8, the J gene TRBJ2-7; 8 positions match TRBD1. The trim removed 5 bases at V and 5 bases at J, leaving 5 bases unmatched. This CDR3 spans 13 amino acids. Germline V gives CDR1 SGHVS, CDR2 FQNEAQ. As DNA, the CDR3 is TGTGCCAGCAGCCCGGACAGGGTCCACGAGCAGTACTTC. Translated, it gives CASSPDRVHEQYF.

In this sample, this clonotype turned up many times. The chain recombines TRBV5-1 with TRBJ2-2; 7 bases match TRBD2. After removal of 7 bases from V and 6 bases from J, the junction contained 12 bases not matched to a gene. The germline V gene encodes CDR1 SGHRS and CDR2 YFSETQ. The CDR3 spans 15 residues. Here the CDR3 reads CASRYPGLTAGELFF. The CDR3 coding sequence is TGCGCCAGCCGATATCCGGGACTAACGGCCGGGGAGCTGTTTTTT.